This TCR beta chain appears in the sequencing data of a study of OX40 agonist ivuxolimab in advanced cancers. Study as a whole: Every 2 weeks, patients got intravenous ivuxolimab at one of six dose levels (0.01-10 mg/kg). Three patients got partial responses; one had hepatocellular carcinoma and two had cutaneous melanoma.

Whole-study results and caveats: More expanded clones were seen, on average, in CD8+ T cells than in CD4+.

Trimming took 5 bases from V and 8 from J, leaving 18 bases between them. CDR3 length: 15 residues. Germline V CDR1 and CDR2: SGHVS, FNYEAQ. For this clone: The antigen is unknown.

Repertoires were generated with immunoSEQ multiplex PCR, while TCRdb's copy carries only in-frame clones and drops some. The table includes more than 10,000 clones, around 76% detected once. J is TRBJ1-4 and V is TRBV7-6; D is unresolved. The TCR sequence derives from an adult with an advanced solid tumor such as melanoma, head and neck, liver or kidney cancer. The specimen was CD4+ or CD8+ T cells sorted from blood, collected in a trial of the OX40 agonist ivuxolimab. The DNA for the CDR3 is TGTGCCAGCAGCCCGACCTGGGCCGGAAGGGAAAAACTGTTTTTT. Translation: CASSPTWAGREKLFF.